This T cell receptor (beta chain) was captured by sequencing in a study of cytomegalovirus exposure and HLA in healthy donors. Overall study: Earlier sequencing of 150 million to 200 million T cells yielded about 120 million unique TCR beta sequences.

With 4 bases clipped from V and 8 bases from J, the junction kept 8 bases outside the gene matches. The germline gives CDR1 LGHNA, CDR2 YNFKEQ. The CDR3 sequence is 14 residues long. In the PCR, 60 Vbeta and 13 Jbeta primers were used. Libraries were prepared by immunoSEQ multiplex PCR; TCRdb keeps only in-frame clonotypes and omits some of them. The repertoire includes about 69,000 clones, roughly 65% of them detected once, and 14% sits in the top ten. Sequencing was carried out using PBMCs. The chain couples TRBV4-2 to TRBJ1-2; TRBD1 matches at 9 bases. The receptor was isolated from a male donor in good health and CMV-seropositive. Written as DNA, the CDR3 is TGTGCCAGCAGCCGCATACAGGGGGCAGAGGGCTACACCTTC. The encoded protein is CASSRIQGAEGYTF.